The present entry profiles one T cell receptor beta chain with its context. Its antigen is not known. The naive CD8 population came from CD45RO-negative cells selected for CCR7, without terminally differentiated effector memory CD45RA+ cells. This specimen comes from a study of shared clonotypes between healthy human individuals. An even split of each subset's genomic DNA across several immunoSEQ plates was performed. Using immunoSEQ multiplex PCR, the repertoire was profiled, and TCRdb retains in-frame clones only, with some absent. Among some 2.1 million clones, over 85% were seen once, and the ten largest hold roughly 1%. Germline CDR1 and CDR2: MGHRA and YSYEKL. Trimming removed 3 bases at V and 4 bases at J, with 10 bases between. CDR3 length equals 13 residues. General study points: Larger estimated richness was generally seen in naive subsets than in memory subsets.

This clonotype was sampled from a man aged 18 to 30 in good health. V is TRBV4-1 and J is TRBJ2-7, with no clear D. Specimen: naive CD8+ T cells sorted from blood. CDR3 loop: CASSHATSYEQYF. The CDR3 bases are TGCGCCAGCAGCCATGCGACATCGTACGAGCAGTACTTC.